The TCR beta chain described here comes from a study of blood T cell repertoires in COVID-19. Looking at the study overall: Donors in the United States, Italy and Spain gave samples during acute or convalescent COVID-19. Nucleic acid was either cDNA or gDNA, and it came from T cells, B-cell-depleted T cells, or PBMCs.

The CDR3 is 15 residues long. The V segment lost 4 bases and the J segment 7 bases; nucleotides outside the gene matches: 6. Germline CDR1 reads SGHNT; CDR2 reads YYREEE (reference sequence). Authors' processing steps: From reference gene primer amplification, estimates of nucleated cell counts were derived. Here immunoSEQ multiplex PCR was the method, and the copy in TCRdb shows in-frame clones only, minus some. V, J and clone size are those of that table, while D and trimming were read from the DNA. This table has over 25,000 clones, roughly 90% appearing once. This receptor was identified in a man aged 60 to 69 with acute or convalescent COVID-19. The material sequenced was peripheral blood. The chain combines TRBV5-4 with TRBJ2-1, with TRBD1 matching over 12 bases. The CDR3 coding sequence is TGTGCCAGCAGCCCCGGGACAGGGGGCTTAAATGAGCAGTTCTTC. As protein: CASSPGTGGLNEQFF.